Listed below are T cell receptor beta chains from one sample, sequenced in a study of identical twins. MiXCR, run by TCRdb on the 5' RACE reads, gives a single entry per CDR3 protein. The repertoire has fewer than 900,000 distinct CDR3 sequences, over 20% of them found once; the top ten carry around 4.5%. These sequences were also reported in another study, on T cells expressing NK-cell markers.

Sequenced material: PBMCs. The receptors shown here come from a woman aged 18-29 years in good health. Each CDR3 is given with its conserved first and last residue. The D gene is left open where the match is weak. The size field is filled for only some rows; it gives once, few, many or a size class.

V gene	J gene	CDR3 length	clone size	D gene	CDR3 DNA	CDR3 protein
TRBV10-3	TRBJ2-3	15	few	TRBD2	TGTGCCATCGGGACCGGGGGGGGTAGCACAGATACGCAGTATTTT	CAIGTGGGSTDTQYF
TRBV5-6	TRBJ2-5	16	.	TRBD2	TGTGCCAGCAGTTTGCCGGGACTAGCGACCCAAGAGACCCAGTACTTC	CASSLPGLATQETQYF
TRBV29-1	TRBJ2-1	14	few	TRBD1	TGCAGCGCGGGGACAGGGGGGTCCTACAATGAGCAGTTCTTC	CSAGTGGSYNEQFF
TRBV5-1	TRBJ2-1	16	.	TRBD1	TGCGCCAGCAGCTTGGATTGGGACAGGGAGTACAATGAGCAGTTCTTC	CASSLDWDREYNEQFF
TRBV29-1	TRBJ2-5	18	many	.	TGCAGCGTTGTGGGGAAGGTTGGCAGACTCTTACTTCAAGAGACCCAGTACTTC	CSVVGKVGRLLLQETQYF
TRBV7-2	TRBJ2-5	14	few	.	TGTGCCAGCAGCTTAGCCCCGGATCGTGCAACCCAGTACTTC	CASSLAPDRATQYF
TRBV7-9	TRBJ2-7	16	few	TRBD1	TGTGCCAGCAGCTCCCCCACAGGGGGCGCCTCCTACGAGCAGTACTTC	CASSSPTGGASYEQYF
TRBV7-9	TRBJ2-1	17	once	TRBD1	TGTGCCAGCAGCGATTTACAGGGGGCGCGTTTCCCCAATGAGCAGTTCTTC	CASSDLQGARFPNEQFF
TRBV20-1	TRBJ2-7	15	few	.	TGCAGTGCTAGAACTAACGGGGGTGACTCCTACGAGCAGTACTTC	CSARTNGGDSYEQYF
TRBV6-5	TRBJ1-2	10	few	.	TGTGCCAGCAGGGGGAACGGCTACACCTTC	CASRGNGYTF
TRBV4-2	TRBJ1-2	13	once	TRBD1	TGTGCCAGCAAGGGGACAGGGCGCTATGGCTACACCTTC	CASKGTGRYGYTF
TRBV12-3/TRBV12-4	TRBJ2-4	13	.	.	TGTGCCAGCAGTACCACCCAGGGAAACATTCAGTACTTC	CASSTTQGNIQYF
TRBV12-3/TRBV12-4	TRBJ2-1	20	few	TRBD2	TGTGCCAGCAGCCCGGCCGTAAGACTAGCGGGAGACGTGTTGTACAATGAGCAGTTCTTC	CASSPAVRLAGDVLYNEQFF
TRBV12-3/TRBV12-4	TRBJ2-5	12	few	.	TGTGCCAGCAGTTTGATTGTCGAGACCCAGTACTTC	CASSLIVETQYF
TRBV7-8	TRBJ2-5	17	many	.	TGTGCCAGCAGCTTTCCCAAGGGGGGACCCCCCCAAGAGACCCAGTACTTC	CASSFPKGGPPQETQYF
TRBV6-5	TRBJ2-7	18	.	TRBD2	TGTGCCAGCAGTTACTCGGGACCTGGGACTAGCGGTACCTACGAGCAGTACTTC	CASSYSGPGTSGTYEQYF
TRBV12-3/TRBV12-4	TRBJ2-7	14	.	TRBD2	TGTGCCAGCAGGTCAACTAGCGGGAGCAACGAGCAGTACTTC	CASRSTSGSNEQYF
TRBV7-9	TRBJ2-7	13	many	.	TGTGCCAGCAGCTTGTCTACAGCCTACGAGCAGTACTTC	CASSLSTAYEQYF
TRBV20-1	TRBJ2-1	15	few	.	TGCAGTGCCCAGGGCCTACCAGGCAGGAGCAATGAGCAGTTCTTC	CSAQGLPGRSNEQFF
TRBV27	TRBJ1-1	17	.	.	TGTGCCAGCAGTCCCACCATCCCACGGGGCGCGGGACCTGAAGCTTTCTTT	CASSPTIPRGAGPEAFF
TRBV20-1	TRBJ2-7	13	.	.	.	CSARPPFGGGARF
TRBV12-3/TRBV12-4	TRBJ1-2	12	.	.	TGTGCCAGCAGTTTTTCAGGGCGGGGCTACACCTTC	CASSFSGRGYTF